This T cell receptor beta chain was identified in a study of Ad26.COV2.S vaccination and SARS-CoV-2 variants. Study-level information: The study gave Ad26.COV2.S intramuscularly, once or twice 56 days apart.

This clone was seen a handful of times. Data came from immunoSEQ multiplex PCR; TCRdb stores just in-frame clones and leaves some out. This table has about 350,000 clones, 70% to 90% appearing once. Treatment in this sample: roughly 18 received Ad26.COV2.S at low or high dose, single or two shots; 5 received placebo; per-sample allocation not given. The investigators took samples on day 63 after the first vaccine or placebo injection. Germline values: CDR1 SGHKS, CDR2 YYEKEE (reference sequence). V was cut by 3 bases and J by 2 bases, with 12 bases left in between. The CDR3 contains 15 residues. The V and J genes are TRBV5-5 and TRBJ1-3; weak D call: TRBD1 (5 bases). Here the sequenced sample was peripheral blood, taken in a trial of Ad26.COV2.S vaccine versus placebo. This TCR was sampled from a person aged 18-60 years who received the Ad26.COV2.S COVID-19 vaccine or a placebo. Here the CDR3 reads CASSSGGAPGNTIYF. For the CDR3, the DNA is TGTGCCAGCAGCTCTGGCGGGGCACCTGGAAACACCATATATTTT.